This TCR beta chain is drawn from a study of T cells expressing NK-cell markers. General study results and limits: One observes that, in a handful of donors, these clonotypes were also the leading ones within the CD3+CD56-NKG2C+ fraction. Over 5 donors showed dominant NKG2C+ clonotypes comprising roughly 1.0-7.0% of their CD8+ T cells.

Per the germline V gene, CDR1 is SQVTM and CDR2 is ANQGSEA. There are 12 residues in the CDR3. Each CDR3 protein gets one entry in TCRdb, which reprocessed the 5' RACE reads and gives no DNA. This sample's table has 300 or so distinct CDR3 sequences. This clonotype shows up as large by frequency. As yet, its antigen is unknown. Sequencing was performed on blood T cells: a sorted CD56 or NKG2C T cell subset, CD4+ or CD8+ T cells, or bulk PBMC T cells (not recorded which). The J gene is TRBJ1-1, the V gene TRBV29-1. This TCR came from a woman aged 18 to 75 in good health. The CDR3 sequence: CSAKGRPTEAFF.